This is a list of T cell receptor beta chains from one sample in a study of T cells in Graves' hyperthyroidism and ophthalmopathy. TCRdb re-derived calls from the multiplex PCR reads in MiXCR, one entry per CDR3 protein. The repertoire holds approximately 610,000 distinct CDR3 sequences, with approximately 14% as singletons. The specimen was blood. The receptors originated from a woman aged 35 to 49 with Graves' ophthalmopathy. Each CDR3 is given with its conserved first and last residue. A D gene is named only where the DNA matches it firmly. A clone size is listed for some rows: how often the clone was seen (once, few, many), or a class if it is expanded.

>TRBD1|TRBJ2-7|many|TRBV2
CASSDPYRGMGRDEQYF
TGTGCCAGCAGTGATCCCTACAGGGGGATGGGAAGGGACGAGCAGTACTTC
>-|TRBJ1-2|many|TRBV7-8
CASSARTQSNYGYTF
TGTGCCAGCAGCGCACGGACACAGTCTAACTATGGCTACACCTTC
>TRBD1|TRBJ2-5|-|TRBV30
CAWKAGTAPGTQYF
TGTGCCTGGAAAGCCGGGACAGCGCCGGGGACCCAGTACTTC
>-|TRBJ1-5|few|TRBV19
CASMVADYSNQPQHF
TGTGCCAGTATGGTGGCCGACTATAGCAATCAGCCCCAGCATTTT
>TRBD1|TRBJ1-2|many|TRBV19
CASSTRQGKDYGYTF
TGTGCCAGTAGTACACGACAGGGAAAGGACTATGGCTACACCTTC
>-|TRBJ1-5|many|TRBV6-1
CASGSAGGGNQPQHF
TGTGCCAGCGGCTCCGCAGGAGGGGGCAATCAGCCCCAGCATTTT
>TRBD2|TRBJ2-7|many|TRBV12-3/TRBV12-4
CASTPGGVSGQYF
TGTGCCAGCACCCCGGGGGGAGTTTCGGGGCAGTACTTC
>TRBD1|TRBJ1-3|many|TRBV6-1
CASRSEGAGNTIYF
TGTGCCAGCAGATCGGAGGGGGCGGGAAACACCATATATTTT
>TRBD1|TRBJ2-7|-|TRBV4-1
CASSRLGDRSYEQYF
TGCGCCAGCAGCCGACTTGGGGACAGGTCCTACGAGCAGTACTTC
>-|TRBJ2-7|many|TRBV11-2
CASSLGPTSYEQYF
TGTGCCAGCAGCTTAGGGCCGACATCCTACGAGCAGTACTTC
>TRBD2|TRBJ2-5|few|TRBV24-1
CATSDSTSGGESQYF
TGTGCCACCAGTGATTCGACTAGCGGGGGGGAGAGCCAGTACTTC
>-|TRBJ1-2|-|TRBV11-3
CASSSPPGREASANYGYTF
TGTGCCAGCAGCTCCCCTCCGGGACGGGAGGCTTCCGCTAACTATGGCTACACCTTC
>-|TRBJ2-7|few|TRBV30
CAGSRGGIGEQYF
TGTGCCGGATCGAGGGGGGGAATCGGCGAGCAGTACTTC
>-|TRBJ1-6|many|TRBV28
CASSLPDHNSPLHF
TGTGCCAGCAGTTTGCCGGACCATAATTCACCCCTCCACTTT
>TRBD1|TRBJ1-5|many|TRBV28
CASSFFLQGDGNQPQHF
TGTGCCAGCAGTTTCTTCTTACAGGGGGATGGCAATCAGCCCCAGCATTTT
>-|TRBJ2-7|many|TRBV19
CASSRGSRGDEQYF
TGTGCCAGTAGTAGGGGATCCCGCGGGGACGAGCAGTACTTC
>TRBD2|TRBJ2-5|-|TRBV30
CAWRGLVETQYF
TGTGCCTGGAGGGGACTAGTTGAGACCCAGTACTTC
>-|TRBJ1-5|many|TRBV28
CASTIYNQPQHF
TGTGCCAGCACCATCTACAATCAGCCCCAGCATTTT
>-|TRBJ2-5|few|TRBV6-1
CTSSLKRDETQYF
TGTACCAGCAGCCTCAAAAGGGATGAGACCCAGTACTTC
>-|TRBJ1-1|many|TRBV6-2/TRBV6-3
CASSLEARNTEAFF
TGTGCCAGCAGTCTAGAAGCCAGGAACACTGAAGCTTTCTTT
>-|TRBJ2-7|many|TRBV6-5
CASSYEADSYEQYF
TGTGCCAGCAGTTATGAGGCGGATTCCTACGAGCAGTACTTC
>-|TRBJ1-1|-|TRBV5-6
CASNLYGGENTEAFF
TGTGCCAGCAACCTTTACGGGGGGGAGAACACTGAAGCTTTCTTT
>TRBD2|TRBJ2-5|few|TRBV19
CASSGGGEETQYF
TGTGCCAGTAGCGGCGGGGGGGAGGAGACCCAGTACTTC
>-|TRBJ2-5|few|TRBV6-5
CASSYPRAYGETQYF
TGTGCCAGCAGTTACCCCCGGGCCTACGGGGAGACCCAGTACTTC